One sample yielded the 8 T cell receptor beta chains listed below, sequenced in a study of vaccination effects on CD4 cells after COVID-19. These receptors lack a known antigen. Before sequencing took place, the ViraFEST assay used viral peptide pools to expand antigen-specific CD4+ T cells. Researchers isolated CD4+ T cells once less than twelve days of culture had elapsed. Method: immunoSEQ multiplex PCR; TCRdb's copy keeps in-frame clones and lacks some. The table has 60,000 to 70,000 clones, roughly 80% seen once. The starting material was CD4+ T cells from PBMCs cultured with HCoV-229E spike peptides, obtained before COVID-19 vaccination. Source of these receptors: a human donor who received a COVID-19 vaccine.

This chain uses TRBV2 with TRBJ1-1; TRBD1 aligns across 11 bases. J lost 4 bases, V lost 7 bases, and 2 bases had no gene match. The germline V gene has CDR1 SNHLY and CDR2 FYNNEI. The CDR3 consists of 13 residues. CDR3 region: CASTGTGGTEAFF. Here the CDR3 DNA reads TGTGCCAGCACCGGGACAGGGGGCACTGAAGCTTTCTTT.

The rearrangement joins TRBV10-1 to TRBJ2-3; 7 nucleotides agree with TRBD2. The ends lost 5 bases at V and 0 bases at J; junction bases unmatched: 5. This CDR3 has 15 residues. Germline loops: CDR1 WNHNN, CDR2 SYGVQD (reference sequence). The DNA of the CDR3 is TGCGCCAGCAGTAAGCGGGGAACTAGCACAGATACGCAGTATTTT. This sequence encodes CASSKRGTSTDTQYF.

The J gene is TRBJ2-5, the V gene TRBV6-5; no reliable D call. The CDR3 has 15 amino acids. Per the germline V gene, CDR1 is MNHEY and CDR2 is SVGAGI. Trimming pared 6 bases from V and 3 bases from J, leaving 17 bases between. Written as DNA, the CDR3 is TGTGCCAGCAGCGTAAACTTTCGACGGGAAGAGACCCAGTACTTC. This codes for CASSVNFRREETQYF.

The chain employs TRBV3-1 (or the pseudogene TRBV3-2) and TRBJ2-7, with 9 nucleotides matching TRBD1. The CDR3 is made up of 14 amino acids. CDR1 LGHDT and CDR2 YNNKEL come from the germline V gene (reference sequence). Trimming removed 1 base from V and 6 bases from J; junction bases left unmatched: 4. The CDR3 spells CASSQVGTGSEQYV. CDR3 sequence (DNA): TGTGCCAGCAGCCAAGTTGGGACAGGGTCCGAGCAGTACGTC.

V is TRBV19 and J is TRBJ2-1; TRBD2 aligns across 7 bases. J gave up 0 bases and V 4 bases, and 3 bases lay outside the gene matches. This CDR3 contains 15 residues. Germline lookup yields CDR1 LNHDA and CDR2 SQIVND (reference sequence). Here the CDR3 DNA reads TGTGCCAGTAGTAGCGGGGGTTACTCCTACAATGAGCAGTTCTTC. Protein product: CASSSGGYSYNEQFF.

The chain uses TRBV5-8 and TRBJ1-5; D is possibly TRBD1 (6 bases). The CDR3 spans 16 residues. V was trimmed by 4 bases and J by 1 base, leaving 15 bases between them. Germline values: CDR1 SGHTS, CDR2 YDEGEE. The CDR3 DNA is TGTGCCAGCAGCGGGGGCCAGGGTAGGAGCAATCAGCCCCAGCATTTT. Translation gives CASSGGQGRSNQPQHF.

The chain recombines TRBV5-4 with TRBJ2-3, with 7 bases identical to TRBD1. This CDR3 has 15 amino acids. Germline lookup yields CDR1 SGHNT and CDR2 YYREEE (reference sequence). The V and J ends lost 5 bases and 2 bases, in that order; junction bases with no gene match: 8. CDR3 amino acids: CASRFGTDYTDTQYF. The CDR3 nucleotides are TGTGCCAGCAGATTCGGGACAGATTACACAGATACGCAGTATTTT.

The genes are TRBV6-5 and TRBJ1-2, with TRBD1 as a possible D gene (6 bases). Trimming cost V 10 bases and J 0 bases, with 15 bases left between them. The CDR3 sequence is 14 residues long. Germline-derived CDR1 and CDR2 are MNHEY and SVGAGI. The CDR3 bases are TGTGCCACCCGCGGGGGGGCAGCTAACTATGGCTACACCTTC. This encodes CATRGGAANYGYTF.